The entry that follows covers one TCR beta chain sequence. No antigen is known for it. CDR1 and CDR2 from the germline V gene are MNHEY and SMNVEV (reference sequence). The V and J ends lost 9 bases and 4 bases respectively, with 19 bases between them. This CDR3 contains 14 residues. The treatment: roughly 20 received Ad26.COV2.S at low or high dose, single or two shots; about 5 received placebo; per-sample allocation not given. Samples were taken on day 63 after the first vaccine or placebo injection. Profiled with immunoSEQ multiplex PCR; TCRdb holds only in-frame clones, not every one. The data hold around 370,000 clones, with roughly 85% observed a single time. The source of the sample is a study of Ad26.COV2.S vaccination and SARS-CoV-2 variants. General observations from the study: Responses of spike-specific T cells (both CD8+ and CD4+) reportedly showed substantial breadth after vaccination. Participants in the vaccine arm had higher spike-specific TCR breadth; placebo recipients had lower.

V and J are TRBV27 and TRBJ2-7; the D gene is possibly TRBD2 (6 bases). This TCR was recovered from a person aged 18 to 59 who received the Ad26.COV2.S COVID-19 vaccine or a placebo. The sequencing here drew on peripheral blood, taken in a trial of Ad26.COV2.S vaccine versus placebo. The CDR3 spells CASHPRGSVYEQYF. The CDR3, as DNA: TGTGCCAGTCATCCCCGGGGGAGTGTTTACGAGCAGTACTTC.